Following are 5 T cell receptor beta chains from one sample sequenced in a study of PD-1 blockade in classical Hodgkin lymphoma. Brentuximab vedotin exposure varied among the patients, all of whom had relapsed after autologous stem cell transplantation. The data were produced by immunoSEQ multiplex PCR, yet TCRdb's version contains in-frame clones alone and is incomplete. This table has some 65,000 clones, roughly two thirds appearing once. The source material was peripheral blood mononuclear cells (PBMCs), sampled before the second cycle of nivolumab. Receptor source: a human donor with classical Hodgkin lymphoma.

The genes are TRBV6-1 and TRBJ2-1; D may be TRBD1 (6 bases). V gave up 7 bases and J gave up 7 bases, with 14 bases separating them. The CDR3 sequence is 13 residues long. Germline assignment: CDR1 MNHNS and CDR2 SASEGT. The CDR3 nucleotides read TGTGCCAGCAAACAGGGTGGGTCGAATGAGCAGTTCTTC. It is translated as CASKQGGSNEQFF.

The V and J genes are TRBV11-2 and TRBJ2-5, with D perhaps given as TRBD1 or TRBD2 (6 bases each). V was pared by 0 bases and J by 6 bases, with 14 bases between. Looked up from germline, CDR1 is SGHAT and CDR2 is FQNNGV. CDR3 length equals 15 residues. The CDR3 bases are TGTGCCAGCAGCTTAGATTTGGGGGGCGTCAAGACCCAGTACTTC. Its translation is CASSLDLGGVKTQYF.

This clone ranks as medium-sized. The chain carries TRBV4-1 and TRBJ2-7, with D perhaps being TRBD1 or TRBD2 (5 bases each). Trimming stripped 6 bases from V and 0 bases from J, with 15 bases between. The CDR3 sequence is 15 residues long. Germline CDR1 is MGHRA and CDR2 is YSYEKL. DNA of the CDR3: TGCGCCAGCAGTCGAGGGACGGCCAGCTCCTACGAGCAGTACTTC. As protein: CASSRGTASSYEQYF.

The chain carries TRBV5-4 and TRBJ1-4, with a possible D match to TRBD1 (5 bases). The CDR3 covers 13 residues. The ends were cut back, 6 bases at V and 8 bases at J, with 14 bases in the middle. Germline V lookup: CDR1 SGHNT, CDR2 YYREEE (reference sequence). In DNA form, the CDR3 reads TGTGCCAGCACCACCACAGGTGGCGAAAAACTGTTTTTT. This translates into CASTTTGGEKLFF.

The chain carries TRBV25-1 and TRBJ2-3; 10 bases are shared with TRBD1. Trimming at V came to 3 bases and at J to 4 bases, leaving 4 bases not matched to a gene. Germline values: CDR1 MGHDK, CDR2 SYGVNS. The CDR3 length is 15 residues. CDR3 sequence: CASSERQGAPDTQYF. The CDR3 nucleotides are TGTGCCAGCAGTGAGAGACAGGGGGCACCAGATACGCAGTATTTT.